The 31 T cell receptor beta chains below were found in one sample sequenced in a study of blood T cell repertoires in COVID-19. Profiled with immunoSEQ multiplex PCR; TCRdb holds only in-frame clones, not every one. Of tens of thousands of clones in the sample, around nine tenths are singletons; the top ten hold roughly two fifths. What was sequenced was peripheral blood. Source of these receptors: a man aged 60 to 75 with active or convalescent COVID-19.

Here the CDR3 DNA reads TGTGCCAGCGGTGCAGCCCGGGAGGAAAAACTGTTTTTT. Its protein product is CASGAAREEKLFF. The J gene is TRBJ1-4, the V gene TRBV13, with D unclear. The CDR3 has 13 amino acids. CDR1 and CDR2 (germline): PRHDT, FYEKMQ (reference sequence). Trimming left V 8 bases short and J 8 bases short, with 15 bases between.

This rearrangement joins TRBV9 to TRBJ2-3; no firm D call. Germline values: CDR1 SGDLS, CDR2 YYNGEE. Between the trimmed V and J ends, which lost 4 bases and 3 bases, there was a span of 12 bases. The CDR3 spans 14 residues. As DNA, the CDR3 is TGTGCCAGCAGCACCACCACACAGACAGATACGCAGTATTTT. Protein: CASSTTTQTDTQYF.

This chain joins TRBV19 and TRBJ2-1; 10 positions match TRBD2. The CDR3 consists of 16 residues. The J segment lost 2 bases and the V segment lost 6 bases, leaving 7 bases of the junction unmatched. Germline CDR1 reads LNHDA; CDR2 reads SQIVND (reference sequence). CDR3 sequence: CASSKLAGDAYNEQFF. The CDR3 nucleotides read TGTGCCAGTAGCAAGCTAGCGGGAGATGCCTACAATGAGCAGTTCTTC.

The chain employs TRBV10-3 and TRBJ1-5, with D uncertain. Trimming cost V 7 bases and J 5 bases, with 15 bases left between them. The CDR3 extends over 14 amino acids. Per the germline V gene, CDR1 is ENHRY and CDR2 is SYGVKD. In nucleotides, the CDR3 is TGTGCCATCAAGGCCGCCGGGGATCATCAGCCCCAGCATTTT. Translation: CAIKAAGDHQPQHF.

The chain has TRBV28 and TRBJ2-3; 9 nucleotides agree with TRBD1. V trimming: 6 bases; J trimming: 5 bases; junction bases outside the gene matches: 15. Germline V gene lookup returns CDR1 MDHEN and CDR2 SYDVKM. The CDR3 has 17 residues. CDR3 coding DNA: TGTGCCAGCAGAGTTCCTCCCGACAGGGGGATTTTAGATACGCAGTATTTT. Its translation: CASRVPPDRGILDTQYF.

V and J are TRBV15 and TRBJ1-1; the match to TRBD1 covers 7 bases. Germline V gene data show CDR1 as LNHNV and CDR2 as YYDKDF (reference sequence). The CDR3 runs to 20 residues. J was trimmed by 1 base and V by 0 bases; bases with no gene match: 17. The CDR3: CATSRDRTGFIFLANTEAFF. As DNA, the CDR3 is TGTGCCACCAGCAGAGATCGGACAGGCTTCATCTTTCTCGCGAACACTGAAGCTTTCTTT.

CDR3 region: CSASKLAGLGVTQYF. The CDR3 DNA sequence: TGCAGTGCTAGTAAGCTAGCGGGGCTGGGGGTTACGCAGTATTTT. The chain employs TRBV20-1 and TRBJ2-3, with 9 bases fitting TRBD2. Germline lookup yields CDR1 DFQATT and CDR2 SNEGSKA (reference sequence). J lost 8 bases, V lost 3 bases, and 12 bases had no gene match. The CDR3 totals 15 residues.

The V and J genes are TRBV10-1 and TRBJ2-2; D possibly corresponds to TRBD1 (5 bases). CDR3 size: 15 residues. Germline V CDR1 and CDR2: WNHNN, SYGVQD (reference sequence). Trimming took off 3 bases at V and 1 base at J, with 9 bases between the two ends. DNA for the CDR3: TGCGCCAGCAGTGACAGGGTATTGAACACCGGGGAGCTGTTTTTT. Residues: CASSDRVLNTGELFF.

In nucleotides, the CDR3 is TGCAGCGTTGGGCAACCTTACTCTGGAAACACCATATATTTT. It specifies CSVGQPYSGNTIYF. The genes are TRBV29-1 and TRBJ1-3, with D unclear. V shed 4 bases and J shed 0 bases, with 10 bases lying between them. Germline CDR1 and CDR2: SQVTM and ANQGSEA. This CDR3 region has 14 residues.

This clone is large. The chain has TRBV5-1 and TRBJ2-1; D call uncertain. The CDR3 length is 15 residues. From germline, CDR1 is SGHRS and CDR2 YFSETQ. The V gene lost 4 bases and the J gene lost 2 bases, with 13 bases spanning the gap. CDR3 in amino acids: CASSVRSLAYNEQFF. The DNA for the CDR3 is TGCGCCAGCAGCGTCCGCTCACTGGCCTACAATGAGCAGTTCTTC.

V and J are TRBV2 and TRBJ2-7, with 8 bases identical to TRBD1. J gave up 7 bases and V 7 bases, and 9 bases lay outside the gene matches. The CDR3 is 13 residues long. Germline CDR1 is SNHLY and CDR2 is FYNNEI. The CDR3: CASKDQGAGEQYF. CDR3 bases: TGTGCCAGCAAGGATCAGGGGGCTGGGGAGCAGTACTTC.

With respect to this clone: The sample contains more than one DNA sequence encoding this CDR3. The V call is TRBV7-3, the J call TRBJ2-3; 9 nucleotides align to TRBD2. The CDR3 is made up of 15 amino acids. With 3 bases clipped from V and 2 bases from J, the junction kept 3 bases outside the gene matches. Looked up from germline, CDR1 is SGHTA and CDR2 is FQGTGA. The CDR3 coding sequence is TGTGCCAGCAGCTTGGGACTAGCCTACACAGATACGCAGTATTTT. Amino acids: CASSLGLAYTDTQYF.

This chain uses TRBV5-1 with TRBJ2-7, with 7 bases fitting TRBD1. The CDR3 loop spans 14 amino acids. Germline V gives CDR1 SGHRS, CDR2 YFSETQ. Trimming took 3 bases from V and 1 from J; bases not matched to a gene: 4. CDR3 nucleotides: TGCGCCAGCAGCTCGCAGGGGGAATCCTACGAGCAGTACTTC. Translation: CASSSQGESYEQYF.

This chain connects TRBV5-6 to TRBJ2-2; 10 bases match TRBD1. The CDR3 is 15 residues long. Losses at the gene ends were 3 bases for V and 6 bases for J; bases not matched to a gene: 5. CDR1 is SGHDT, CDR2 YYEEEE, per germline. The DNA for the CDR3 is TGTGCCAGCAGCTCCGGGACAGGGGTGGCCGGGGAGCTGTTTTTT. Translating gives CASSSGTGVAGELFF.

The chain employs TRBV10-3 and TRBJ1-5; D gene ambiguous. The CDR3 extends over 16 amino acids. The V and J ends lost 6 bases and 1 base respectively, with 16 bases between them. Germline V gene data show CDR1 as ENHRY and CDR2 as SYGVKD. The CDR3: CAISAGRPGSNQPQHF. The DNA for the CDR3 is TGTGCCATCAGCGCCGGACGGCCGGGGAGCAATCAGCCCCAGCATTTT.

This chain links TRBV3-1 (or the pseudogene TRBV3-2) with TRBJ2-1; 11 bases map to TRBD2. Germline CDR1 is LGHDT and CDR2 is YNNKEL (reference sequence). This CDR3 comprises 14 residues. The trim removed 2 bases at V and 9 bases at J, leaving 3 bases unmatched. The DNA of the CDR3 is TGTGCCAGCAGCCAAATAGCGGGAGGGGGTGAGCAGTTCTTC. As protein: CASSQIAGGGEQFF.

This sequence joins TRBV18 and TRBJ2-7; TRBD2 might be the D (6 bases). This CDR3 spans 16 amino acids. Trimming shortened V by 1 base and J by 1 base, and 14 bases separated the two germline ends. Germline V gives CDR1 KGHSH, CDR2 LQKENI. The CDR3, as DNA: TGTGCCAGCTCACCACTGGTGGGGGGAGAATCCTACGAGCAGTACTTC. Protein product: CASSPLVGGESYEQYF. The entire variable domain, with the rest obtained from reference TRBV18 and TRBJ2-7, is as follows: NAGVMQNPRHLVRRRGQEARLRCSPMKGHSHVYWYRQLPEEGLKFMVYLQKENIIDESGMPKERFSAEFPKEGPSILRIQQVVRGDSAAYFCASSPLVGGESYEQYFGPGTRLTVT.

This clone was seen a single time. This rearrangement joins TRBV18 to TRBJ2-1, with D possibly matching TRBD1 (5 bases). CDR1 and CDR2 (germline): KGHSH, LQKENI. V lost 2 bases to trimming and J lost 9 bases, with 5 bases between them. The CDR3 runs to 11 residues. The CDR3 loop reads CASSPRGEQFF. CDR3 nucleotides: TGTGCCAGCTCACCAAGGGGTGAGCAGTTCTTC.

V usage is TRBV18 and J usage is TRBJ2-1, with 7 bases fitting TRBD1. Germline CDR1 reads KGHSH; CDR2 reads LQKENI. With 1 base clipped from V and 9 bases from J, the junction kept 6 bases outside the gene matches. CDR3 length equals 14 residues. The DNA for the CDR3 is TGTGCCAGCTCACCACGACAGGGAGTGGGTGAGCAGTTCTTC. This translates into CASSPRQGVGEQFF.

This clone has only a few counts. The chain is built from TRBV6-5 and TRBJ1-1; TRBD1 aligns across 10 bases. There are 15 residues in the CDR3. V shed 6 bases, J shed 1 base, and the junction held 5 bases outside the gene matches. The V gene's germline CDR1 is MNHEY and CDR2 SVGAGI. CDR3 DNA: TGTGCCAGCAGACGTAGGACAGGGGGGAACACTGAAGCTTTCTTT. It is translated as CASRRRTGGNTEAFF.

The CDR3 protein is CASSYTESGSTIYF. The CDR3 region has the DNA TGTGCCAGCAGTTACACAGAGTCGGGGAGCACCATATATTTT. The chain links TRBV6-5 to TRBJ1-3; D is uncertain. With 2 bases removed from V and 9 bases from J, the gap between germline ends came to 14 bases. The CDR3 contains 14 residues. The germline gives CDR1 MNHEY, CDR2 SVGAGI.

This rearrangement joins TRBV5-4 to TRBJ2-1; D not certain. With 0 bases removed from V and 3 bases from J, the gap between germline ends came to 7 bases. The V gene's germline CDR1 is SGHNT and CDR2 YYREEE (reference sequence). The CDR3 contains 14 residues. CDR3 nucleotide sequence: TGTGCCAGCAGCTTGGAACAGCTCTACAATGAGCAGTTCTTC. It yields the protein CASSLEQLYNEQFF.

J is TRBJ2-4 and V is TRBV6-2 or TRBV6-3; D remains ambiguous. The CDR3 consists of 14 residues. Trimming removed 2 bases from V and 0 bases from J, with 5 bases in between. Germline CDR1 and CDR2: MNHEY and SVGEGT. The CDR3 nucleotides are TGTGCCAGCAGTTACCGCGTAGCCAAAAACATTCAGTACTTC. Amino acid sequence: CASSYRVAKNIQYF.

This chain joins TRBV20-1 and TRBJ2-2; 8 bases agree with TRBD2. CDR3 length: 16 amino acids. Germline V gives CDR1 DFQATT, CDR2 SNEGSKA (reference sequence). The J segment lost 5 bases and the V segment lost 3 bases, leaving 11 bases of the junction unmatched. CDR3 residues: CSASTGGLRKTGELFF. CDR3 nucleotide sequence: TGCAGTGCTAGTACGGGAGGGCTTCGGAAGACCGGGGAGCTGTTTTTT.

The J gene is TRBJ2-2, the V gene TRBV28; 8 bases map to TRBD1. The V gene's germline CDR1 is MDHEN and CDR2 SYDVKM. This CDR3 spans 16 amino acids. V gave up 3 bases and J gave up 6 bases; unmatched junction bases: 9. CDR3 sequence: CASSFLRGRKPGELFF. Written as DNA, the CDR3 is TGTGCCAGCAGTTTTCTCAGGGGGCGTAAACCCGGGGAGCTGTTTTTT.

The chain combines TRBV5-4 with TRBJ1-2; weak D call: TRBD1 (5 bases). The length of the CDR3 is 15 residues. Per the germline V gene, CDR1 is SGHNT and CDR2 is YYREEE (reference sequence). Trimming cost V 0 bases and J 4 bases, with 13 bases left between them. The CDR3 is CASSLGIDSVYGYTF. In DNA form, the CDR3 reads TGTGCCAGCAGCTTGGGGATCGACAGTGTCTATGGCTACACCTTC. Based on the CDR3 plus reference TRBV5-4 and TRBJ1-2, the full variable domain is ETGVTQSPTHLIKTRGQQVTLRCSSQSGHNTVSWYQQALGQGPQFIFQYYREEENGRGNFPPRFSGLQFPNYSSELNVNALELDDSALYLCASSLGIDSVYGYTFGSGTRLTVV.

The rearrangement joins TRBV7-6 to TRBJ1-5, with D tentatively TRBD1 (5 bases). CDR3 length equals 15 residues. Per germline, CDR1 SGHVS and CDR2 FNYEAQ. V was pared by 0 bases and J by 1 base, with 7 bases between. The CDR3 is CASSLAPGSNQPQHF. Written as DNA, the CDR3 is TGTGCCAGCAGCTTAGCTCCAGGGAGCAATCAGCCCCAGCATTTT.

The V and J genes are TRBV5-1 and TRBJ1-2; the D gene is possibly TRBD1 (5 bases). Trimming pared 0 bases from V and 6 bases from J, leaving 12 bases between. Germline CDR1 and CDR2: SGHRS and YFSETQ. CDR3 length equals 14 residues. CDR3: CASSLGAPGDGYTF. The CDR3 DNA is TGCGCCAGCAGCTTGGGGGCCCCGGGGGATGGCTACACCTTC.

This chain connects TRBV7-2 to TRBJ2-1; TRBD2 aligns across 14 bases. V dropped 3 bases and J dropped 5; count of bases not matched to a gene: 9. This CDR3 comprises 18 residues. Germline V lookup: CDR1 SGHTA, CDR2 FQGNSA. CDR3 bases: TGTGCCAGCAGCTTGGAGGGGACTAGCGGGAGACACCACAATGAGCAGTTCTTC. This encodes CASSLEGTSGRHHNEQFF.

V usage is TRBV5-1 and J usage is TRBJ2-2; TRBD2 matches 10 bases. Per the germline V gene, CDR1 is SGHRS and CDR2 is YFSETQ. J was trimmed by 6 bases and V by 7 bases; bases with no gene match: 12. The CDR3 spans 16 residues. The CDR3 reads CASSIGLAAGAGELFF. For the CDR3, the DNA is TGCGCCAGCTCCATCGGACTAGCGGCGGGGGCCGGGGAGCTGTTTTTT.

In nucleotides, the CDR3 is TGTGCCAGCCGACCCGGGACAGGGGCGAACACCGGGGAGCTGTTTTTT. Its translation is CASRPGTGANTGELFF. The chain joins TRBV7-9 to TRBJ2-2; 10 nucleotides match TRBD1. The germline V gene encodes CDR1 SEHNR and CDR2 FQNEAQ (reference sequence). The CDR3 is 16 amino acids. The V gene end was trimmed by 8 bases and the J gene end by 0 bases; junction bases not matched to a gene: 6.